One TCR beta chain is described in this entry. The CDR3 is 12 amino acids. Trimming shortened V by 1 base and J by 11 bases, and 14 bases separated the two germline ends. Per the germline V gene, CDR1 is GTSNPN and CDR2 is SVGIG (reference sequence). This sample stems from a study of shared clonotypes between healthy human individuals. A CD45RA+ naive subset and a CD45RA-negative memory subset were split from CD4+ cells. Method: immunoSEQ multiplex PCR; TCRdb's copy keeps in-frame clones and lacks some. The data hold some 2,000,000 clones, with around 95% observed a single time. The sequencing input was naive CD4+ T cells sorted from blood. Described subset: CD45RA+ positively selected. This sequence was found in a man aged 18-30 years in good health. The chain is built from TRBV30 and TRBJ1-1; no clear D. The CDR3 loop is CAWSDKTLSAFF. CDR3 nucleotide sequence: TGTGCCTGGAGTGATAAGACTTTGTCGGCTTTCTTT.